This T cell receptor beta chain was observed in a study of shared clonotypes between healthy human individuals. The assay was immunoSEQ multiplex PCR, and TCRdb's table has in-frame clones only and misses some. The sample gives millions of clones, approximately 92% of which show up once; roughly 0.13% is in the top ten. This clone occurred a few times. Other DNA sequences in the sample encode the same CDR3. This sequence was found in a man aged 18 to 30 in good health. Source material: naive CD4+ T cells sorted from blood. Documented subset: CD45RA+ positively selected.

As DNA, the CDR3 is TGTGCCAGCAGCGTAGAACAGGGCAATGAGCAGTTCTTC. Translation gives CASSVEQGNEQFF. The gene calls are TRBV9 and TRBJ2-1, with D possibly matching TRBD1 (6 bases). V dropped 0 bases and J dropped 6 bases, with 7 bases sitting between them. The CDR3 sequence is 13 residues long. Germline-derived CDR1 and CDR2 are SGDLS and YYNGEE.